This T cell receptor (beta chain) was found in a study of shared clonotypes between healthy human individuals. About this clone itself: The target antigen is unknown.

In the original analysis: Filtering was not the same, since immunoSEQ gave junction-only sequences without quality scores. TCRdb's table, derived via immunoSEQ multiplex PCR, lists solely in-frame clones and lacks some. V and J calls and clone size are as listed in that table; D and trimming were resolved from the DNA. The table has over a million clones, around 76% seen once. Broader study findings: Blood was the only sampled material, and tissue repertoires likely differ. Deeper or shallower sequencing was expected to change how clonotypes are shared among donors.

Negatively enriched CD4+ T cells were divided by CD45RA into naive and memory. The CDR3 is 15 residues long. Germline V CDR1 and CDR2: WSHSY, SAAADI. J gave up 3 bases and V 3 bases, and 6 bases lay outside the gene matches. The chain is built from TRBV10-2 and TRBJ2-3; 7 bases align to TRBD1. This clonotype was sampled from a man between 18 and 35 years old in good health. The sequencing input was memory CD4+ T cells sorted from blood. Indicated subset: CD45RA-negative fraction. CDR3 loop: CASSEQTGKTDTQYF. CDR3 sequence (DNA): TGCGCCAGCAGTGAACAGACAGGGAAGACAGATACGCAGTATTTT.